This entry lists 12 T cell receptor beta chains sequenced from one sample in a study of human T cells and chemical hapten exposure. MiXCR, applied by TCRdb to the RACE reads, yields one record per CDR3 protein. The top ten clones hold around 3% of a sample with roughly 100,000 distinct CDR3 sequences, just under 9% of them seen once. The time point is: healthy volunteer bleed at 2 weeks. Total RNA was isolated from whole blood that had not been fractionated. The sequenced material came from whole blood. These receptors came from a female donor in good health. Some clones in this sample may be carry-over from other donors' samples.

This clonotype came up many times. This chain links TRBV12-3 or TRBV12-4 with TRBJ2-6; TRBD1 matches 7 bases. The CDR3 sequence is 15 residues long. V was pared by 3 bases and J by 4 bases, with 3 bases of the junction left unmatched. CDR3 in DNA: TGTGCCAGCAGTTTCACAGGGGCCGGGGCCAACGTCCTGACTTTC. Translating it yields CASSFTGAGANVLTF.

A few counts support this clonotype. The chain carries TRBV2 and TRBJ1-1; the D is unclear. This CDR3 region has 15 residues. Trimming stripped 1 base from V and 0 bases from J, with 9 bases between. CDR1 and CDR2 from the germline V gene are SNHLY and FYNNEI. The CDR3 nucleotides read TGTGCCAGCAGTGAAGATGGCCATTTGAACACTGAAGCTTTCTTT. Translated: CASSEDGHLNTEAFF.

This clonotype occurred many times. The chain uses TRBV6-6 and TRBJ1-2, with D perhaps TRBD1 (5 bases). The CDR3 has 13 residues. Germline values: CDR1 MNHNY, CDR2 SVGAGI (reference sequence). V gave up 6 bases and J gave up 1 base, with 9 bases separating them. In nucleotides, the CDR3 is TGTGCCAGCAGCGTACAGGTTAACTATGGCTACACCTTC. It yields the protein CASSVQVNYGYTF.

There are a few counts of this clonotype. The chain carries TRBV3-1 and TRBJ2-5; 13 bases are a match to TRBD2. V shed 1 base and J 4 bases; nucleotides not matched to a gene: 0. The CDR3 length is 15 residues. CDR1 is LGHDT, CDR2 YNNKEL, per germline (reference sequence). The CDR3 here is CASSQGLAGGETQYF. In DNA form, the CDR3 reads TGTGCCAGCAGCCAAGGACTAGCGGGAGGAGAGACCCAGTACTTC.

This clonotype was counted between two and nine times. In DNA, the CDR3 is TGTGCCATCCGGACTAGCGGGATCGCAGATACGCAGTATTTT. Its protein product is CAIRTSGIADTQYF. This rearrangement joins TRBV10-3 to TRBJ2-3; TRBD2 matches 12 bases. V was clipped by 8 bases and J by 4 bases; unmatched bases: 4. CDR1 is ENHRY, CDR2 SYGVKD, per germline. The CDR3 is 14 residues long.

A few counts support this clonotype. The chain combines TRBV4-1 with TRBJ1-1, with no clear D. Trimming pared 1 base from V and 4 bases from J, leaving 10 bases between. The germline V gene has CDR1 MGHRA and CDR2 YSYEKL. This CDR3 has 14 amino acids. Written as DNA, the CDR3 is TGCGCCAGCAGCCAAGGTATCTTCCGCACTGAAGCTTTCTTT. It translates to CASSQGIFRTEAFF.

There are many counts of this clonotype. The chain joins TRBV12-3 or TRBV12-4 to TRBJ2-7; 8 positions agree with TRBD2. This CDR3 contains 15 residues. Trimming removed 4 bases from V and 5 bases from J; junction bases left unmatched: 10. This CDR3 is CASSYRAGEFHEQYF. In nucleotides, the CDR3 is TGTGCCAGCAGTTACCGAGCGGGAGAATTTCACGAGCAGTACTTC.

V and J are TRBV28 and TRBJ2-5, with TRBD2 matching over 7 bases. J gave up 4 bases and V 10 bases, and 9 bases lay outside the gene matches. This CDR3 region has 13 residues. Germline V gene lookup returns CDR1 MDHEN and CDR2 SYDVKM. For the CDR3, the DNA is TGTGCCACCTGCATTCCGGGAGGAGAGACCCAGTACTTC. Its translation: CATCIPGGETQYF.

V is TRBV5-4 and J is TRBJ2-5; 7 bases agree with TRBD2. The CDR3 consists of 16 residues. CDR1 is SGHNT, CDR2 YYREEE, per germline (reference sequence). The trim removed 0 bases at V and 1 base at J, leaving 6 bases unmatched. CDR3 sequence reads: CASSLVASGTQETQYF. The CDR3 nucleotides read TGTGCCAGCAGCTTGGTGGCTAGCGGAACCCAAGAGACCCAGTACTTC.

The table lists this clonotype with many counts. The chain joins TRBV6-6 to TRBJ2-3, with 7 bases lining up with TRBD1. The CDR3 is 13 residues long. Trimming removed 10 bases from V and 0 bases from J; junction bases left unmatched: 4. Per the germline V gene, CDR1 is MNHNY and CDR2 is SVGAGI (reference sequence). CDR3 sequence: CAIRDSSTDTQYF. CDR3 in DNA: TGTGCCATACGGGACAGTAGCACAGATACGCAGTATTTT.

This clonotype was recorded many times. This chain links TRBV29-1 with TRBJ2-7, with D perhaps given as TRBD1 or TRBD2 (7 bases each). The length of the CDR3 is 16 residues. Trimming shortened V by 0 bases and J by 3 bases, and 18 bases separated the two germline ends. CDR1 SQVTM and CDR2 ANQGSEA come from the germline V gene. The CDR3 spells CSVEDQGGGPNYEQYF. CDR3 nucleotide sequence: TGCAGCGTTGAAGATCAGGGGGGAGGGCCGAACTACGAGCAGTACTTC.

This clonotype was seen ten or more times. The chain recombines TRBV12-3 or TRBV12-4 with TRBJ1-1; D possibly corresponds to TRBD1 (5 bases). The CDR3 runs to 12 residues. Trimming stripped 6 bases from V and 7 bases from J, with 12 bases between. The DNA for the CDR3 is TGTGCCAGCAGCAAGGGGCCGGTTGAAGCTTTCTTT. It translates to CASSKGPVEAFF.